This paragraph reports one T cell receptor (beta chain). This CDR3 has 15 amino acids. Between the trimmed V and J ends, which lost 4 bases and 0 bases, there was a span of 11 bases. Germline CDR1 and CDR2: SGHKS and YYEKEE (reference sequence). TCRdb reprocessed the PCR reads via MiXCR and lists one record per CDR3 protein. The sample has about 100,000 distinct CDR3 sequences, 51% seen once. These data originate in a study of CDR3 diversity in severe acne. The chain uses TRBV5-5 and TRBJ1-5; D uncertain. The sample was blood. The sequence derives from a male donor with acne. In nucleotides, the CDR3 is TGTGCCAGCAGCGTAACGGAGCATAGCAATCAGCCCCAGCATTTT. Translating it yields CASSVTEHSNQPQHF.